The 28 T cell receptor beta chains given below trace back to one sample, sequenced in a study of molecular identifiers for immune sequencing clone quantification. TCRdb used MiXCR to reprocess the PCR reads, holding one entry per CDR3 protein. The sample lists approximately 93,000 distinct CDR3 sequences, around 25% occurring once. The sequenced material came from naive CD8+ T cells from blood, with Jurkat cell RNA spiked in. Subset defined: FACS-sorted CD8+CD4-CCR7+CD45RA+ naive T cells. Every receptor here comes from a human donor in good health. Some libraries in this study had Jurkat cell RNA spiked in.

This clonotype was detected only a few times. J is TRBJ2-7 and V is TRBV6-2 or TRBV6-3, with a possible D match to TRBD2 (6 bases). Trimming took 6 bases from V and 1 from J, leaving 16 bases between them. The CDR3 is 15 amino acids. Germline V gives CDR1 MNHEY, CDR2 SVGEGT. The CDR3 DNA follows: TGTGCCAGCAGCTCTACGGGACTCCCTTCCTACGAGCAGTACTTC. It translates to CASSSTGLPSYEQYF.

A remark on this clonotype: A much larger clone differs by one base, so this may be a read error. J is TRBJ2-1 and V is TRBV7-8; maybe TRBD2 (7 bases). Per germline, CDR1 SGHVS and CDR2 FQNEAQ. The CDR3 runs to 16 residues. CDR3 bases: TGTGCCAGCATCTTAGTAGGGGGGGTTAACTACAATGAGCAGTTCTTC. Translated: CASILVGGVNYNEQFF.

Points on this clonotype: A much larger clone is a single base away; this may be a read error. This chain connects TRBV5-1 to TRBJ2-3, with TRBD1 matching 7 bases. Germline loops: CDR1 SGHRS, CDR2 YFSETQ. The CDR3 covers 15 residues. The CDR3 protein is CASSPTGQMTDTQCF. CDR3 nucleotide sequence: TGCGCCAGCAGCCCTACGGGACAGATGACAGATACGCAGTGTTTT.

This chain links TRBV20-1 with TRBJ2-3; D possibly uses TRBD1 or TRBD2 (6 bases each). The ends were cut back, 3 bases at V and 5 bases at J, with 21 bases in the middle. The germline V gene encodes CDR1 DFQATT and CDR2 SNEGSKA (reference sequence). This CDR3 has 16 residues. CDR3 in amino acids: CSASGSGTGAVDTQYF. DNA for the CDR3: TGCAGTGCTAGCGGGTCGGGGACGGGGGCTGTAGATACGCAGTATTTT.

The V and J genes are TRBV5-3 and TRBJ1-4; D possibly corresponds to TRBD1 (5 bases). TRBV5-3 is sorted into the ORF group, with uncertain function. Deletions cut 8 bases from V and 4 bases from J, with 12 bases between. This CDR3 is 13 amino acids long. For the CDR3, the DNA is TGTGCCAGCAGCCCTGACAGTAATGAAAAACTGTTTTTT. This codes for CASSPDSNEKLFF.

At least ten counts were recorded for this clonotype. The J gene is TRBJ1-3, the V gene TRBV28; the D is unclear. The CDR3 totals 14 residues. V lost 3 bases, J lost 0 bases, and 6 bases lay in between. CDR1 is MDHEN and CDR2 is SYDVKM in the germline V gene. CDR3 in amino acids: CASSFGVSGNTIYF. DNA of the CDR3: TGTGCCAGCAGTTTTGGGGTCTCTGGAAACACCATATATTTT.

This clonotype was observed at least ten times. The gene calls are TRBV7-9 and TRBJ1-4; unclear D gene. The germline gives CDR1 SEHNR, CDR2 FQNEAQ (reference sequence). Trimming removed 0 bases at V and 11 bases at J, with 13 bases between. The length of the CDR3 is 14 residues. The DNA of the CDR3 is TGTGCCAGCAGCTTAGCTGGCTCGGGTTCCAAACTGTTTTTT. Its translation is CASSLAGSGSKLFF.

This clonotype has a single count. The V and J genes are TRBV27 and TRBJ2-1; 9 bases map to TRBD2. The CDR3 loop spans 16 amino acids. Per the germline V gene, CDR1 is MNHEY and CDR2 is SMNVEV (reference sequence). The junction had 7 bases not matched to a gene; V was cut back by 1 base and J by 6 bases. The CDR3 is CASSLYGGGDGNEQFF. The DNA for the CDR3 is TGTGCCAGCAGTTTATACGGCGGGGGGGACGGCAATGAGCAGTTCTTC.

With regard to this clonotype: A read error may explain this, as a much larger clone is one base away. V and J are TRBV30 and TRBJ2-3, with 8 bases aligning to TRBD1. The CDR3 is 14 amino acids. Germline loops: CDR1 GTSNPN, CDR2 SVGIG (reference sequence). The CDR3 DNA sequence: TGTGCCTGGGGACAGGGAAGGAGCACAGATGCGCAGTATTTT. It yields the protein CAWGQGRSTDAQYF.

This clonotype has ten or more counts. The V call is TRBV7-2, the J call TRBJ1-4, with D tentatively TRBD1 (6 bases). Deletions cut 3 bases from V and 7 bases from J, with 12 bases between. Germline lookup yields CDR1 SGHTA and CDR2 FQGNSA. The CDR3 covers 14 residues. CDR3 residues: CASSFFPGAEKLFF. The CDR3 DNA is TGTGCCAGCAGCTTTTTCCCAGGGGCTGAAAAACTGTTTTTT.

This clonotype was seen at least ten times. The rearrangement uses TRBV7-6 and TRBJ2-3; D may correspond to TRBD1 or TRBD2 (6 bases each). Germline CDR1 and CDR2: SGHVS and FNYEAQ. V lost 2 bases and J 3 bases, leaving 15 bases between the germline ends. This CDR3 has 16 residues. The CDR3 DNA is TGTGCCAGCAGCTTAAAGGGGGGCGGGTGGACAGATACGCAGTATTTT. Amino acids: CASSLKGGGWTDTQYF.

The gene calls are TRBV30 and TRBJ2-1; D is possibly TRBD2 (6 bases). CDR1 is GTSNPN, CDR2 SVGIG, per germline (reference sequence). CDR3 length: 13 amino acids. V was shortened by 3 bases and J by 0 bases, with 6 bases between the two germline ends. The DNA of the CDR3 is TGTGCCTGGAGCGGGAGCTCCTACAATGAGCAGTTCTTC. The encoded protein is CAWSGSSYNEQFF.

This clonotype was seen a single time. This may come from a read error, since a much larger clone is one base off. This chain uses TRBV27 with TRBJ2-2; 7 bases are a match to TRBD1. CDR1 and CDR2 from the germline V gene are MNHEY and SMNVEV (reference sequence). V lost 0 bases and J lost 6; bases outside the gene matches: 10. CDR3 length equals 17 residues. The CDR3, as DNA: TGTGCCAGCAGTTTATCCCGGGCAGGGGGATTAGCCGGGGAGCTGTTTTTT. It translates to CASSLSRAGGLAGELFF.

For this clonotype: One base away lies a much larger clone, so this may be a sequencing read error. Because the CDR3's place on the DNA is in doubt, the DNA is left out and the CDR3 is given as listed by TCRdb. The chain links TRBV29-1 to TRBJ1-3. The CDR3 sequence runs 13 residues, both termini included. Germline loops: CDR1 SQVTM, CDR2 ANQGSEA. Here the CDR3 reads CSVGQGSGNTLYF.

This clonotype was observed a few times. V usage is TRBV29-1 and J usage is TRBJ2-1, with 10 bases fitting TRBD1. With 6 bases clipped from V and 3 bases from J, the junction kept 8 bases outside the gene matches. Germline CDR1 is SQVTM and CDR2 is ANQGSEA. The CDR3 is 15 residues long. For the CDR3, the DNA is TGCAGCGTGGGGACAGGGGAACCCCACTACAATGAGCAGTTCTTC. Translating it yields CSVGTGEPHYNEQFF.

The table lists this clonotype with many counts. The chain has TRBV6-5 and TRBJ2-2, with TRBD2 as a possible D gene (6 bases). V lost 10 bases to trimming and J lost 2 bases, with 17 bases between them. Germline loops: CDR1 MNHEY, CDR2 SVGAGI. The length of the CDR3 is 15 residues. CDR3 region: CATRGGGANTGELFF. In DNA, the CDR3 is TGTGCCACCAGAGGAGGAGGGGCTAACACCGGGGAGCTGTTTTTT.

The sample holds a few counts of this clonotype. This rearrangement joins TRBV19 to TRBJ2-7; 10 bases align to TRBD1. Germline loops: CDR1 LNHDA, CDR2 SQIVND (reference sequence). The length of the CDR3 is 15 residues. Trimming removed 3 bases from V and 2 bases from J; junction bases left unmatched: 4. The CDR3 coding sequence is TGTGCCAGTAGTATGGGACAGGGGCTCGCCTACGAGCAGTACTTC. It specifies CASSMGQGLAYEQYF.

This chain uses TRBV19 with TRBJ2-1; TRBD2 matches at 10 bases. Germline V gives CDR1 LNHDA, CDR2 SQIVND (reference sequence). V lost 7 bases to trimming and J lost 7 bases; unmatched junction nucleotides: 13. This CDR3 has 16 residues. The CDR3 here is CASNQRGGQFVNEQFF. The CDR3, as DNA: TGTGCCAGTAATCAGCGGGGGGGCCAGTTTGTTAATGAGCAGTTCTTC.

In its sample, this clonotype was seen a few times. The chain employs TRBV6-6 and TRBJ2-4, with 8 bases aligning to TRBD2. The junction had 4 bases not matched to a gene; V was cut back by 2 bases and J by 7 bases. The CDR3 covers 14 residues. Looked up from germline, CDR1 is MNHNY and CDR2 is SVGAGI (reference sequence). CDR3 region: CASSYLGLENIQYF. The CDR3 DNA reads as TGTGCCAGCAGTTACCTGGGACTAGAGAACATTCAGTACTTC.

The chain uses TRBV20-1 and TRBJ2-5, with TRBD2 matching 7 bases. In germline, CDR1 is DFQATT, CDR2 SNEGSKA (reference sequence). The CDR3 is 15 residues long. Trimming took 0 bases from V and 2 from J; bases not matched to a gene: 6. This CDR3 is CSAREGGGLQETQYF. For the CDR3, the DNA is TGCAGTGCTAGAGAGGGGGGGGGACTACAAGAGACCCAGTACTTC.

This clonotype was recorded many times. This sequence joins TRBV6-2 or TRBV6-3 and TRBJ1-1; D gene ambiguous. The V gene's germline CDR1 is MNHEY and CDR2 SVGEGT. Trimming removed 1 base at V and 1 base at J, with 7 bases between. CDR3 length: 14 residues. The CDR3 reads CASSYYPPNTEAFF. The CDR3 DNA sequence: TGTGCCAGCAGTTACTACCCCCCGAACACTGAAGCTTTCTTT.

Of note for this clonotype: A much bigger clone sits one base away, suggesting this may be a read error. The chain has TRBV4-1 and TRBJ2-7, with 8 bases aligning to TRBD1. The CDR3 is 15 residues long. The germline gives CDR1 MGHRA, CDR2 YSYEKL. The CDR3 reads CASGQIRTGSYEQYF. In nucleotides, the CDR3 is TGCGCCAGCGGCCAAATTAGGACAGGGTCCTACGAGCAGTACTTC.

This clonotype was detected once. A read error may explain this, as a much larger clone is one base away. The V call is TRBV5-1, the J call TRBJ2-7; D is uncertain. The CDR3 runs to 15 residues. Germline CDR1 and CDR2: SGHRS and YFSETQ. Here the CDR3 reads CASSLASGPLYEQHF. The CDR3 DNA sequence: TGCGCCAGCAGCTTGGCCAGTGGACCATTGTACGAGCAGCACTTC.

The CDR3 loop is CASSFGVSEDDQPQHF. The CDR3 region has the DNA TGTGCCAGCAGTTTCGGTGTCTCGGAGGACGATCAGCCCCAGCATTTT. The chain has TRBV12-3 or TRBV12-4 and TRBJ1-5; no clear D gene. The V end lost 3 bases, the J end lost 5 bases, and 17 bases lay between the germline ends. The CDR3 is made up of 16 amino acids.

The J gene is TRBJ2-1, the V gene TRBV4-3; TRBD2 aligns across 8 bases. Germline loops: CDR1 LGHNA, CDR2 YSLEER. The CDR3 is made up of 16 amino acids. V lost 1 base to trimming and J lost 3 bases; unmatched junction nucleotides: 5. The CDR3 spells CASSQVHTSGYNEQFF. The CDR3 region has the DNA TGCGCCAGCAGCCAAGTTCACACTAGCGGCTACAATGAGCAGTTCTTC.

This clonotype was counted at least ten times. The chain combines TRBV9 with TRBJ1-1; D may be TRBD1 (6 bases). From germline, CDR1 is SGDLS and CDR2 YYNGEE. The CDR3 loop spans 14 amino acids. Trimming shortened V by 2 bases and J by 6 bases, and 14 bases separated the two germline ends. The DNA of the CDR3 is TGTGCCAGCAGCGTTGGGGGGGCGTTCGCTGAAGCTTTCTTT. It codes for CASSVGGAFAEAFF.

This clonotype was detected once. Possible read error: a much larger clone is one base away. The chain uses TRBV12-3 or TRBV12-4 and TRBJ1-1; unclear D gene. CDR3 length: 14 amino acids. The CDR3 DNA sequence: TGTGCCAGCAGTTTAGGGACGGGGAACACTGCAGCTTTCTTT. Protein sequence: CASSLGTGNTAAFF.

The table lists this clonotype with many counts. The CDR3 protein is CASSQRTESSYEQYF. DNA of the CDR3: TGCGCCAGCAGCCAGAGGACAGAGAGCTCCTACGAGCAGTACTTC. V usage is TRBV4-1 and J usage is TRBJ2-7; a possible D gene is TRBD1 (6 bases). V lost 3 bases to trimming and J lost 0 bases, with 12 bases between them. Germline V gene lookup returns CDR1 MGHRA and CDR2 YSYEKL. The CDR3 spans 15 residues.